This TCR beta chain stems from a study of T cells after yellow fever vaccination. Broader study findings: It was a small share of clonotypes that appeared in both CD4 and CD8 compartments. Once the booster was given, most primary-vaccination clones reappeared, at just over 95% for CD4 and approximately 88% for CD8.

This clonotype was detected only a few times. The antigen is undetermined. A junction end diverges from the germline sequence, so it may reflect a read error. Production of TCR cDNA was by 5'RACE template switching, which also added a universal primer site and UMIs. TCRdb independently ran MiXCR on the 5' RACE reads; one entry per CDR3 protein. The sample has fewer than 650,000 distinct CDR3 sequences, roughly a fifth seen once; the top ten hold 15% to 20%. Specimen: PBMCs, collected roughly 23 days after the first yellow fever vaccination. This sequence originates from a man between 18 and 35 years old who received the YFV17D yellow fever vaccine.

The CDR3 DNA is TGCAGTGCCAGAGGGGGGTTGGGCACTGAAGCTTTCTTT. Protein: CSARGGLGTEAFF. This chain uses TRBV20-1 with TRBJ1-1; a weak D match, TRBD1 (6 bases). The germline gives CDR1 DFQATT, CDR2 SNEGSKA (reference sequence). CDR3 size: 13 residues.